Each of the 20 T cell receptor beta chains below was sequenced from the same sample in a study of blood T cell repertoires in COVID-19. Assay: immunoSEQ multiplex PCR; the TCRdb copy retains only in-frame clones and omits some. The sample includes 190,000 or so clones, about 86% of them seen just once. The sample taken for sequencing was peripheral blood. These receptors were obtained from a woman aged 18 to 35 who had recovered from COVID-19.

The rearrangement joins TRBV7-9 to TRBJ2-2, with D tentatively TRBD2 (6 bases). The germline V gene has CDR1 SEHNR and CDR2 FQNEAQ (reference sequence). V was clipped by 8 bases and J by 0 bases, with 19 bases between them. The CDR3 has 17 residues. The DNA for the CDR3 is TGTGCCAGCGGGAGGAGGGGACGGGGGTCGAACACCGGGGAGCTGTTTTTT. Protein sequence: CASGRRGRGSNTGELFF.

The chain employs TRBV2 and TRBJ1-4; 8 bases map to TRBD1. Trimming cost V 7 bases and J 8 bases; bases outside gene matches: 9. From germline, CDR1 is SNHLY and CDR2 FYNNEI. This CDR3 region has 14 residues. CDR3 coding DNA: TGTGCCAGCAATAAACAGGGGGTCGACGAAAAACTGTTTTTT. This sequence encodes CASNKQGVDEKLFF.

The V gene is TRBV6-1, the J gene TRBJ1-1; D is perhaps TRBD1 (5 bases). Germline V lookup: CDR1 MNHNS, CDR2 SASEGT. V was cut by 3 bases and J by 4 bases, with 9 bases left in between. CDR3 length: 13 residues. CDR3 in amino acids: CASSERGGTEAFF. DNA of the CDR3: TGTGCCAGCAGTGAGCGGGGGGGCACTGAAGCTTTCTTT.

The CDR3 DNA reads TGTGCCAGCAGCGTAGCTCGGCAGGGGTTGTGCGAGCAGTACGTC. Protein product: CASSVARQGLCEQYV. The rearrangement joins TRBV9 to TRBJ2-7; TRBD1 is a possible D gene (6 bases). The CDR3 covers 15 residues. Germline values: CDR1 SGDLS, CDR2 YYNGEE. V was pared by 0 bases and J by 6 bases, with 16 bases between.

This chain links TRBV6-2 or TRBV6-3 with TRBJ2-1; TRBD2 matches 12 bases. V was clipped by 4 bases and J by 6 bases; unmatched bases: 4. Looked up from germline, CDR1 is MNHEY and CDR2 is SVGEGT. CDR3 length: 15 amino acids. This CDR3 is CASSWGLAGLNEQFF. Here the CDR3 DNA reads TGTGCCAGCAGTTGGGGACTAGCGGGCCTCAATGAGCAGTTCTTC.

CDR3 DNA sequence: TGTGCCAGCACCCAACAGGCCATCTATGGCTACACCTTC. It translates to CASTQQAIYGYTF. This chain joins TRBV7-9 and TRBJ1-2; D might be TRBD1 (5 bases). The germline gives CDR1 SEHNR, CDR2 FQNEAQ (reference sequence). The CDR3 has 13 amino acids. The V end was cut by 7 bases, the J end by 4 bases, with 13 bases between.

V and J are TRBV5-6 and TRBJ1-1; 9 bases line up with TRBD1. The germline V gene has CDR1 SGHDT and CDR2 YYEEEE. This CDR3 spans 14 amino acids. Trimming at V came to 1 base and at J to 6 bases, leaving 4 bases not matched to a gene. This chain's CDR3 is CASSLNRGLPEAFF. The CDR3 DNA is TGTGCCAGCAGCTTGAACAGGGGGCTGCCTGAAGCTTTCTTT.

This clone was seen more than once but under ten times. The genes are TRBV6-4 and TRBJ2-1; D call uncertain. Germline CDR1 reads MRHNA; CDR2 reads SNTAGT. With 0 bases removed from V and 0 bases from J, the gap between germline ends came to 9 bases. The CDR3 covers 16 residues. The DNA for the CDR3 is TGTGCCAGCAGTGACTCAACGACAAGCTCCTACAATGAGCAGTTCTTC. This encodes CASSDSTTSSYNEQFF.

The chain employs TRBV5-1 and TRBJ2-7; possibly TRBD1 for D (6 bases). Germline-derived CDR1 and CDR2 are SGHRS and YFSETQ. The CDR3 is 17 amino acids. The germline V and J ends were trimmed by 4 bases and 6 bases, with 26 bases remaining between them. The CDR3 nucleotides read TGCGCCAGCAGCGGCAGGGGCGAGGGCCCCGAGGGTTTCGAGCAGTACTTC. Encoded protein: CASSGRGEGPEGFEQYF.

The V call is TRBV6-2 or TRBV6-3, the J call TRBJ1-5; a weak D match, TRBD1 (5 bases). The CDR3 is 15 amino acids. The germline V gene has CDR1 MNHEY and CDR2 SVGEGT. The germline V and J ends were trimmed by 5 bases and 0 bases, with 11 bases remaining between them. The CDR3 coding sequence is TGTGCCAGCAGTCTAACAGGTGGTAGCAATCAGCCCCAGCATTTT. Residues: CASSLTGGSNQPQHF.

The chain employs TRBV19 and TRBJ2-1; D is possibly TRBD1 (6 bases). The germline V and J ends were trimmed by 4 bases and 9 bases, with 7 bases remaining between them. Germline V gives CDR1 LNHDA, CDR2 SQIVND (reference sequence). The CDR3 is 11 residues long. The CDR3, as DNA: TGTGCCAGTAGTACAGGGGCTGAGCAGTTCTTC. Protein: CASSTGAEQFF. Using reference TRBV19 and TRBJ2-1 for the parts outside the CDR3, the full variable domain is DGGITQSPKYLFRKEGQNVTLSCEQNLNHDAMYWYRQDPGQGLRLIYYSQIVNDFQKGDIAEGYSVSREKKESFPLTVTSAQKNPTAFYLCASSTGAEQFFGPGTRLTVL.

This clone has a handful of counts. The CDR3 loop reads CASSSSGVTIAKNIQYF. In DNA, the CDR3 is TGTGCCAGCTCATCTAGCGGGGTTACAATAGCCAAAAACATTCAGTACTTC. The chain couples TRBV18 to TRBJ2-4; TRBD2 agrees at 9 bases. Germline CDR1 is KGHSH and CDR2 is LQKENI. The J segment lost 0 bases and the V segment lost 5 bases, leaving 8 bases of the junction unmatched. The CDR3 covers 17 residues.

The chain employs TRBV3-1 (or the pseudogene TRBV3-2) and TRBJ2-2, with D perhaps TRBD1 (5 bases). The CDR3 totals 19 residues. Trimming took 4 bases from V and 7 from J, leaving 28 bases between them. The V gene's germline CDR1 is LGHDT and CDR2 YNNKEL (reference sequence). The chain's CDR3 is CASSPDSILQDYNGGELFF. The CDR3 DNA reads as TGTGCCAGCAGCCCCGACAGCATCCTACAGGATTACAATGGCGGGGAGCTGTTTTTT.

Regarding this clone: Other DNA sequences from this sample encode an identical CDR3 as well. V gene TRBV5-6 combines with J gene TRBJ2-1; the D gene is possibly TRBD2 (7 bases). In germline, CDR1 is SGHDT, CDR2 YYEEEE. This CDR3 is 13 amino acids long. Trimming took 2 bases from V and 7 from J, leaving 10 bases between them. The CDR3 loop is CASSLGGANEQFF. The DNA of the CDR3 is TGTGCCAGCAGCTTAGGGGGGGCTAATGAGCAGTTCTTC. The whole variable domain, filled in from reference TRBV5-6 and TRBJ2-1, reads DAGVTQSPTHLIKTRGQQVTLRCSPKSGHDTVSWYQQALGQGPQFIFQYYEEEERQRGNFPDRFSGHQFPNYSSELNVNALLLGDSALYLCASSLGGANEQFFGPGTRLTVL.

The chain couples TRBV6-2 or TRBV6-3 to TRBJ2-1; 9 positions match TRBD2. Germline V gene data show CDR1 as MNHEY and CDR2 as SVGEGT. This CDR3 is 15 amino acids long. V shed 6 bases, J shed 2 bases, and the junction held 5 bases outside the gene matches. The CDR3 nucleotides read TGTGCCAGCAGCCATAGCGGGGGCCCCTACAATGAGCAGTTCTTC. Protein product: CASSHSGGPYNEQFF.

This chain uses TRBV7-9 with TRBJ1-1, with D tentatively TRBD1 (5 bases). This CDR3 contains 16 residues. Germline V gene sequence: CDR1 SEHNR, CDR2 FQNEAQ (reference sequence). With 2 bases removed from V and 4 bases from J, the gap between germline ends came to 17 bases. CDR3 sequence reads: CASSLRQGGFGTEAFF. CDR3 in DNA: TGTGCCAGCAGCTTACGCCAGGGCGGCTTCGGCACTGAAGCTTTCTTT. The full variable domain, completed using reference TRBV7-9 and TRBJ1-1, is DTGVSQNPRHKITKRGQNVTFRCDPISEHNRLYWYRQTLGQGPEFLTYFQNEAQLEKSRLLSDRFSAERPKGSFSTLEIQRTEQGDSAMYLCASSLRQGGFGTEAFFGQGTRLTVV.

The chain couples TRBV27 to TRBJ2-3, with TRBD1 matching over 7 bases. The CDR3 extends over 16 amino acids. Germline CDR1 and CDR2: MNHEY and SMNVEV (reference sequence). J gave up 6 bases and V 8 bases, and 17 bases lay outside the gene matches. The DNA for the CDR3 is TGTGCCAGCTCCTCTTTAGGGGTAGGGGGCGCGGATACGCAGTATTTT. Translated: CASSSLGVGGADTQYF.

The chain couples TRBV18 to TRBJ2-7, with D possibly matching TRBD1 (5 bases). This CDR3 is built from 13 residues. V was shortened by 3 bases and J by 1 base, with 7 bases between the two germline ends. Germline V gene lookup returns CDR1 KGHSH and CDR2 LQKENI. The CDR3 bases are TGTGCCAGCTCACCCGACAGTTCCTACGAGCAGTACGTC. Its translation: CASSPDSSYEQYV.

This rearrangement joins TRBV9 to TRBJ1-3, with D tentatively TRBD1 (6 bases). CDR3 length: 17 residues. Germline V lookup: CDR1 SGDLS, CDR2 YYNGEE. The ends were cut back, 4 bases at V and 0 bases at J, with 17 bases in the middle. The CDR3 region is CASSHPPTGSSGNTIYF. The CDR3 bases are TGTGCCAGCAGCCACCCGCCGACAGGCAGCTCTGGAAACACCATATATTTT.

The V call is TRBV18, the J call TRBJ1-1, with D uncertain. This CDR3 has 15 residues. V gave up 3 bases and J gave up 0 bases, with 11 bases separating them. Germline CDR1 and CDR2: KGHSH and LQKENI. CDR3 region: CASSPFAGMNTEAFF. CDR3 sequence (DNA): TGTGCCAGCTCACCTTTCGCGGGCATGAACACTGAAGCTTTCTTT.